Following are 27 T cell receptor beta chains from one sample sequenced in a study of post-analysis software for immune sequencing data. Carried by the TCR beta cDNA libraries were unique molecular identifiers. TCRdb fed the PCR reads into MiXCR, producing one record per CDR3 protein. The table records about 820,000 distinct CDR3 sequences, 53% of them present only once. Study results and limitations: In patients, roughly five TRBV segments were more frequent than in controls, with TRBV5-6, TRBV5-1 and TRBV20-1 among them.

No cognate antigen is known for these TCRs. Input material: blood. Source of these receptors: a girl under 18 with multiple sclerosis.

The V call is TRBV20-1, the J call TRBJ2-1; 7 nucleotides match TRBD2. Germline CDR1 reads DFQATT; CDR2 reads SNEGSKA (reference sequence). The CDR3 runs to 14 residues. J gave up 7 bases and V 4 bases, and 10 bases lay outside the gene matches. The DNA of the CDR3 is TGCAGTGCTACGACTAACGGGAGGCGAAATGAGCAGTTCTTC. Translating it yields CSATTNGRRNEQFF.

This rearrangement joins TRBV20-1 to TRBJ2-4; 7 positions match TRBD1. TRBJ2-7 explains the end of the DNA better; the J call may be wrong. Germline V gives CDR1 DFQATT, CDR2 SNEGSKA (reference sequence). The CDR3 spans 12 residues. CDR3 protein: CMGSGGPYEQYF. Written as DNA, the CDR3 is TGCATGGGATCAGGGGGACCCTACGAGCAGTACTTC.

This clonotype was seen a few times. V usage is TRBV25-1 and J usage is TRBJ1-6; D ambiguous. Trimming removed 1 base from V and 9 bases from J, with 7 bases in between. The CDR3 loop spans 13 amino acids. CDR1 and CDR2 from the germline V gene are MGHDK and SYGVNS. The CDR3 nucleotides read TGTGCCAGCAGTGAATTTGGCCTTTCACCCCTCCACTTT. It codes for CASSEFGLSPLHF.

The CDR3 bases are TGTGCCACCAGTGATAATCGCGCGGAGCGGGAGTTCTACAATGAGCAGTTCTTC. Its protein product is CATSDNRAEREFYNEQFF. The V and J genes are TRBV24-1 and TRBJ2-1, with 8 bases fitting TRBD2. CDR1 KGHDR and CDR2 SFDVKD come from the germline V gene. The CDR3 contains 18 residues. The V segment lost 3 bases and the J segment 3 bases; nucleotides outside the gene matches: 12.

The genes are TRBV7-9 and TRBJ2-1, with TRBD2 identical over 9 bases. CDR1 and CDR2 from the germline V gene are SEHNR and FQNEAQ (reference sequence). V lost 6 bases and J lost 0; bases outside the gene matches: 6. This CDR3 contains 16 residues. The CDR3 here is CASRAGGLSSYNEQFF. Here the CDR3 DNA reads TGTGCCAGCAGGGCGGGGGGGCTGTCCTCCTACAATGAGCAGTTCTTC.

The chain is built from TRBV11-2 and TRBJ2-5; D is perhaps TRBD2 (6 bases). This CDR3 contains 15 residues. Germline assignment: CDR1 SGHAT and CDR2 FQNNGV. Trimming removed 3 bases from V and 5 bases from J, with 16 bases in between. The CDR3 nucleotides are TGTGCCAGCAGCTTTGGAGGGGCGATAGGGGAGACCCAGTACTTC. This sequence encodes CASSFGGAIGETQYF.

About this clonotype: A much larger clonotype is one base distant, so this may be a read error. The J gene is TRBJ2-1, the V gene TRBV5-1; the D gene is possibly TRBD2 (6 bases). The closer fit of TRBJ2-7 to the DNA end suggests the J call may be wrong. CDR1 and CDR2 from the germline V gene are SGHRS and YFSETQ. The CDR3 has 16 amino acids. The CDR3 loop reads CASSLGGGNSYNEQYF. CDR3 coding DNA: TGCGCCAGCAGCTTGGGCGGCGGGAACTCCTACAATGAGCAGTACTTC.

The table lists this clonotype with a few counts. This sequence joins TRBV29-1 and TRBJ2-1, with a possible D match to TRBD2 (6 bases). Deletions cut 4 bases from V and 0 bases from J, with 10 bases between. This CDR3 has 14 residues. Germline V gene lookup returns CDR1 SQVTM and CDR2 ANQGSEA. CDR3 amino acids: CSVGYGSSYNEQFF. CDR3 coding DNA: TGCAGCGTTGGGTACGGGAGCTCCTACAATGAGCAGTTCTTC.

The rearrangement uses TRBV9 and TRBJ2-7, with 7 bases aligning to TRBD1. V lost 0 bases and J lost 7; bases outside the gene matches: 7. Per the germline V gene, CDR1 is SGDLS and CDR2 is YYNGEE. The CDR3 runs 14 residues. The CDR3 protein is CASSVEPGGREQYF. The DNA for the CDR3 is TGTGCCAGCAGCGTAGAGCCAGGGGGACGTGAGCAGTACTTC. Supplemented by reference TRBV9 and TRBJ2-7, the full variable domain reads DSGVTQTPKHLITATGQRVTLRCSPRSGDLSVYWYQQSLDQGLQFLIQYYNGEERAKGNILERFSAQQFPDLHSELNLSSLELGDSALYFCASSVEPGGREQYFGPGTRLTVT.

This rearrangement joins TRBV20-1 to TRBJ2-4; 10 nucleotides line up with TRBD2. CDR1 is DFQATT, CDR2 SNEGSKA, per germline (reference sequence). This CDR3 comprises 13 residues. The ends lost 6 bases at V and 4 bases at J; junction bases unmatched: 3. The CDR3 DNA reads TGCAGTGCACCTAGCGGGAGTAAAAACATTCAGTACTTC. It translates to CSAPSGSKNIQYF.

The chain combines TRBV20-1 with TRBJ2-6; no clear D. CDR1 is DFQATT, CDR2 SNEGSKA, per germline (reference sequence). This CDR3 contains 14 residues. The CDR3 region has the DNA TGCAGCGTACCCAAGGGCGTAGAGGCCAACGTCCTGACTTTC. This translates into CSVPKGVEANVLTF.

V and J are TRBV5-1 and TRBJ2-6; D is possibly TRBD1 (7 bases). The V gene lost 4 bases and the J gene lost 0 bases, with 20 bases spanning the gap. The CDR3 spans 19 residues. In germline, CDR1 is SGHRS, CDR2 YFSETQ. For the CDR3, the DNA is TGCGCCAGCAGCCACGGCGGGACGACAGGGCGCTCTGGGGCCAACGTCCTGACTTTC. Translating gives CASSHGGTTGRSGANVLTF. The complete variable domain, with remaining parts taken from reference TRBV5-1 and TRBJ2-6, reads KAGVTQTPRYLIKTRGQQVTLSCSPISGHRSVSWYQQTPGQGLQFLFEYFSETQRNKGNFPGRFSGRQFSNSRSEMNVSTLELGDSALYLCASSHGGTTGRSGANVLTFGAGSRLTVL.

J is TRBJ2-3 and V is TRBV20-1; 9 nucleotides line up with TRBD2. The CDR3 consists of 16 residues. Germline values: CDR1 DFQATT, CDR2 SNEGSKA (reference sequence). The V and J ends lost 6 bases and 5 bases, in that order; junction bases with no gene match: 15. The CDR3 coding sequence is TGCAGTGCCCCTAACGGGCGGGGGGGCCCCGAAGATACGCAGTATTTT. It translates to CSAPNGRGGPEDTQYF.

This sequence joins TRBV9 and TRBJ2-7; 8 bases are shared with TRBD1. Matching the DNA end better, TRBJ2-4 makes the J call doubtful. Germline V gene lookup returns CDR1 SGDLS and CDR2 YYNGEE. This CDR3 is 16 amino acids long. The DNA for the CDR3 is TGTGCCAGCAGCGTAGAAGGAGGACAGGGTAGGGACATTCAGTACTTC. The encoded protein is CASSVEGGQGRDIQYF.

This chain uses TRBV4-1 with TRBJ2-1; 9 bases are a match to TRBD2. CDR3 length: 18 amino acids. Germline V gene sequence: CDR1 MGHRA, CDR2 YSYEKL. J was trimmed by 3 bases and V by 1 base; bases with no gene match: 10. The CDR3 here is CASSQGRQRGVHYNEQFF. DNA of the CDR3: TGCGCCAGCAGCCAAGGTCGACAGCGGGGGGTACACTACAATGAGCAGTTCTTC.

This clonotype was observed a few times. The chain uses TRBV21-1 and TRBJ1-2; the D segment call TRBD1 is taken from the table without a DNA check. TRBV21-1 is annotated as a pseudogene. This CDR3 is built from 13 residues. CDR3 in DNA: TGTGCCAGCAACAAGGGCGGGAACTATGGCTACACCTTC. It codes for CASNKGGNYGYTF.

The chain uses TRBV4-2 and TRBJ2-4, with TRBD2 matching 11 bases. The J call may be wrong; the DNA end is better matched by TRBJ2-7. Germline CDR1 is LGHNA and CDR2 is YNFKEQ. The CDR3 is made up of 18 amino acids. CDR3: CASSHDGTSGDPDYEQYF. The CDR3 DNA reads as TGTGCCAGCAGCCACGATGGGACTAGCGGTGACCCGGACTACGAGCAGTACTTC.

This chain links TRBV20-1 with TRBJ2-1, with 8 bases fitting TRBD2. The CDR3 extends over 14 amino acids. V shed 6 bases, J shed 9 bases, and the junction held 13 bases outside the gene matches. Looked up from germline, CDR1 is DFQATT and CDR2 is SNEGSKA (reference sequence). CDR3 sequence reads: CSAPSRGGLGEQFF. The CDR3 DNA follows: TGCAGTGCACCTTCCCGGGGGGGCCTGGGTGAGCAGTTCTTC.

This clonotype has just a few counts. This sequence joins TRBV5-1 and TRBJ2-3; D is uncertain. The germline gives CDR1 SGHRS, CDR2 YFSETQ. Trimming cost V 2 bases and J 5 bases, with 9 bases left between them. CDR3 length: 13 residues. CDR3 DNA: TGCGCCAGCAGCTTCTCGGTTCAAGATACGCAGTATTTT. It is translated as CASSFSVQDTQYF. Full variable domain (outside the CDR3, taken from reference TRBV5-1 and TRBJ2-3): KAGVTQTPRYLIKTRGQQVTLSCSPISGHRSVSWYQQTPGQGLQFLFEYFSETQRNKGNFPGRFSGRQFSNSRSEMNVSTLELGDSALYLCASSFSVQDTQYFGPGTRLTVL.

J is TRBJ2-3 and V is TRBV5-6, with TRBD1 matching over 8 bases. Per the germline V gene, CDR1 is SGHDT and CDR2 is YYEEEE. V lost 1 base and J lost 6; bases outside the gene matches: 7. CDR3 length: 15 amino acids. Here the CDR3 reads CASSLSDRGMDTQYF. In DNA, the CDR3 is TGTGCCAGCAGCTTGTCCGACAGGGGAATGGATACGCAGTATTTT.

The CDR3 DNA reads as TGTGCCAGCAGCTTTAAGGACAGTTTAACTAGGAGCTACTATGGCTACACCTTC. Protein: CASSFKDSLTRSYYGYTF. The rearrangement uses TRBV7-8 and TRBJ1-2; D might be TRBD1 (6 bases). The CDR3 runs to 18 residues. The germline CDR1 and CDR2 sequences are SGHVS and FQNEAQ. Trimming removed 3 bases from V and 3 bases from J, with 23 bases in between. The full variable domain, its missing parts supplied by reference TRBV7-8 and TRBJ1-2, is GAGVSQSPRYKVAKRGQDVALRCDPISGHVSLFWYQQALGQGPEFLTYFQNEAQLDKSGLPSDRFFAERPEGSVSTLKIQRTQQEDSAVYLCASSFKDSLTRSYYGYTFGSGTRLTVV.

V is TRBV7-2 and J is TRBJ1-2; D possibly corresponds to TRBD1 (5 bases). The CDR3 is 14 amino acids. The V end lost 4 bases, the J end lost 7 bases, and 16 bases lay between the germline ends. Germline assignment: CDR1 SGHTA and CDR2 FQGNSA. CDR3: CASSSTVSVLGYTF. CDR3 DNA: TGTGCCAGCAGCTCGACAGTTTCGGTGCTTGGCTACACCTTC.

CDR3 sequence reads: CASSPGIAGSETQYF. The CDR3 region has the DNA TGCGCCAGCAGCCCCGGAATAGCGGGGTCGGAGACCCAGTACTTC. V and J are TRBV5-1 and TRBJ2-5; 8 nucleotides line up with TRBD2. The CDR3 sequence is 15 residues long. Trimming removed 4 bases from V and 5 bases from J; junction bases left unmatched: 10. The germline gives CDR1 SGHRS, CDR2 YFSETQ.

The table lists this clonotype with a few counts. This chain connects TRBV5-6 to TRBJ2-7, with D unclear. The V gene lost 0 bases and the J gene lost 3 bases, with 25 bases spanning the gap. Germline loops: CDR1 SGHDT, CDR2 YYEEEE. The CDR3 loop spans 19 amino acids. CDR3 region: CASSLGSKEGSLLYYEQYF. The CDR3 region has the DNA TGTGCCAGCAGCTTGGGCTCGAAGGAAGGGTCACTTCTGTACTACGAGCAGTACTTC.

This clonotype has just a few counts. This chain uses TRBV9 with TRBJ2-3, with 8 nucleotides matching TRBD2. This CDR3 comprises 14 residues. Trimming cost V 3 bases and J 4 bases; bases outside gene matches: 4. In germline, CDR1 is SGDLS, CDR2 YYNGEE. This CDR3 reads CASSAAGDPDTQYF. The CDR3 bases are TGTGCCAGCAGCGCAGCGGGGGACCCAGATACGCAGTATTTT. The full variable domain, in which reference TRBV9 and TRBJ2-3 provide the parts outside the CDR3, is DSGVTQTPKHLITATGQRVTLRCSPRSGDLSVYWYQQSLDQGLQFLIQYYNGEERAKGNILERFSAQQFPDLHSELNLSSLELGDSALYFCASSAAGDPDTQYFGPGTRLTVL.

V gene TRBV7-2 combines with J gene TRBJ2-1; 11 nucleotides line up with TRBD2. Germline CDR1 reads SGHTA; CDR2 reads FQGNSA. This CDR3 has 15 amino acids. The junction had 5 bases not matched to a gene; V was cut back by 0 bases and J by 10 bases. The CDR3 sequence: CASSLASGRVGEQFF. The CDR3 region has the DNA TGTGCCAGCAGCTTAGCTAGCGGGAGGGTAGGGGAGCAGTTCTTC.

V and J are TRBV29-1 and TRBJ2-5; D unclear. The CDR3 is 12 amino acids. With 7 bases removed from V and 6 bases from J, the gap between germline ends came to 15 bases. The germline CDR1 and CDR2 sequences are SQVTM and ANQGSEA. The CDR3 DNA sequence: TGCAGCGGTTCAGTGGGCGTAAAGACCCAGTACTTC. It specifies CSGSVGVKTQYF.